This T cell receptor beta chain was captured in a study of cytomegalovirus exposure and HLA in healthy donors. Germline V lookup: CDR1 LNHNV, CDR2 YYDKDF (reference sequence). The CDR3 is 16 amino acids. V lost 3 bases and J 4 bases, leaving 19 bases between the germline ends. PCR used 60 Vbeta primers and 13 Jbeta primers. Sequencing was performed with immunoSEQ multiplex PCR; in TCRdb, only in-frame clones are kept and a portion is missing. The sample holds about 110,000 clones; under 85% are singletons and the top ten take around 5%. The study, taken as a whole, reports: Later on, a genetic analysis was performed. It linked a missense variant in DCLRE1C with V- and J-gene trimming of TCR beta.

As regards this clone: Its antigen is unknown.

This receptor was taken from a man younger than 45 in good health and CMV-seropositive. The sequenced sample was PBMCs. The V call is TRBV15, the J call TRBJ2-7, with a weak D call TRBD1 (5 bases). The CDR3 DNA reads TGTGCCACCAGCAGCGAGAGTTGGGGCCATGGATACGAGCAGTACTTC. Its protein product is CATSSESWGHGYEQYF.